This entry lists 32 T cell receptor beta chains sequenced from one sample in a study of Tregs in tolerant kidney transplant recipients. Sequencing used immunoSEQ multiplex PCR; TCRdb keeps in-frame clones, though not all of them. The data hold just over 15,000 clones, with approximately 92% observed a single time. Source material: CD8+ T cells from blood. These receptors were collected from a human donor in good health.

This rearrangement joins TRBV10-3 to TRBJ2-3; 10 nucleotides line up with TRBD2. The germline gives CDR1 ENHRY, CDR2 SYGVKD. With 7 bases clipped from V and 4 bases from J, the junction kept 5 bases outside the gene matches. This CDR3 has 14 residues. In DNA form, the CDR3 reads TGTGCCATCATGAGCGGGGGGGCCTCAGATACGCAGTATTTT. This codes for CAIMSGGASDTQYF.

The chain joins TRBV9 to TRBJ2-3; perhaps D is TRBD1 or TRBD2 (5 bases each). The V gene lost 4 bases and the J gene lost 1 base, with 10 bases spanning the gap. The CDR3 length is 14 residues. The germline V gene encodes CDR1 SGDLS and CDR2 YYNGEE. DNA of the CDR3: TGTGCCAGCAGCCCCCAGGGAGGCACAGATACGCAGTATTTT. It translates to CASSPQGGTDTQYF.

The J gene is TRBJ2-5, the V gene TRBV14; D is possibly TRBD2 (5 bases). Germline-derived CDR1 and CDR2 are SGHDN and FVKESK. V was pared by 4 bases and J by 5 bases, with 17 bases between. This CDR3 spans 15 amino acids. The CDR3 reads CASSLKKRDRETQYF. The CDR3, as DNA: TGTGCCAGCAGCCTCAAAAAACGGGATAGGGAGACCCAGTACTTC. Full variable domain (outside the CDR3, taken from reference TRBV14 and TRBJ2-5): EAGVTQFPSHSVIEKGQTVTLRCDPISGHDNLYWYRRVMGKEIKFLLHFVKESKQDESGMPNNRFLAERTGGTYSTLKVQPAELEDSGVYFCASSLKKRDRETQYFGPGTRLLVL.

The rearrangement uses TRBV5-4 and TRBJ2-7; no firm D call. CDR3 size: 15 residues. The germline V gene has CDR1 SGHNT and CDR2 YYREEE (reference sequence). The V end lost 4 bases, the J end lost 1 base, and 15 bases lay between the germline ends. The CDR3 sequence: CASSQEIHGSYEQYF. In nucleotides, the CDR3 is TGTGCCAGCAGCCAAGAGATTCACGGATCCTACGAGCAGTACTTC.

The chain combines TRBV29-1 with TRBJ2-7, with a possible D match to TRBD2 (5 bases). V lost 6 bases, J lost 6 bases, and 21 bases lay in between. The CDR3 extends over 14 amino acids. The V gene's germline CDR1 is SQVTM and CDR2 ANQGSEA. The CDR3, as DNA: TGCAGCGTCACCGGGGTGGATTTGGAACGCGAGCAGTACTTC. This gives the protein CSVTGVDLEREQYF.

The J gene is TRBJ2-5, the V gene TRBV6-5, with 7 bases lining up with TRBD2. J gave up 1 base and V 2 bases, and 4 bases lay outside the gene matches. CDR1 is MNHEY, CDR2 SVGAGI, per germline. The length of the CDR3 is 15 residues. The CDR3 loop is CASSYGGDPQETQYF. In DNA, the CDR3 is TGTGCCAGCAGTTACGGGGGGGACCCCCAAGAGACCCAGTACTTC.

The rearrangement uses TRBV7-9 and TRBJ1-2; D unresolved. Trimming removed 5 bases from V and 7 bases from J, with 14 bases in between. Germline CDR1 SEHNR, CDR2 FQNEAQ (reference sequence). CDR3 size: 13 residues. The CDR3 DNA is TGTGCCAGCAGCCCTGGACCCCCTCTTGGCTACACCTTC. It translates to CASSPGPPLGYTF.

This clone was seen more than once but under ten times. The rearrangement joins TRBV6-1 to TRBJ1-5; the D gene is possibly TRBD1 (5 bases). Germline CDR1 is MNHNS and CDR2 is SASEGT. There are 16 residues in the CDR3. V lost 2 bases to trimming and J lost 2 bases, with 13 bases between them. The CDR3 region is CASSEWAQGGNQPQHF. The CDR3 coding sequence is TGTGCCAGCAGTGAATGGGCCCAGGGTGGCAATCAGCCCCAGCATTTT.

The rearrangement links TRBV27 to TRBJ1-2; 7 nucleotides align to TRBD1. CDR1 MNHEY and CDR2 SMNVEV come from the germline V gene (reference sequence). CDR3 length: 14 amino acids. J was trimmed by 2 bases and V by 5 bases; bases with no gene match: 5. The CDR3 region has the DNA TGTGCCAGCAGTCTGACAGGGCTGAACTATGGCTACACCTTC. Translating gives CASSLTGLNYGYTF.

V gene TRBV9 combines with J gene TRBJ2-3; 8 nucleotides agree with TRBD2. Trimming cost V 4 bases and J 4 bases; bases outside gene matches: 14. This CDR3 is 17 amino acids long. From germline, CDR1 is SGDLS and CDR2 YYNGEE. DNA of the CDR3: TGTGCCAGCAGCCCTCTCGGAAGAGCGGGGGAGTCAGATACGCAGTATTTT. Translating gives CASSPLGRAGESDTQYF.

The chain combines TRBV5-6 with TRBJ1-1; D is perhaps TRBD1 (5 bases). Germline V CDR1 and CDR2: SGHDT, YYEEEE. The CDR3 is 16 residues long. Trimming removed 0 bases from V and 6 bases from J, with 18 bases in between. The DNA for the CDR3 is TGTGCCAGCAGCTTGGCCGGGGCAGGGTCTGGGTCTGAAGCTTTCTTT. Translating gives CASSLAGAGSGSEAFF. Using reference TRBV5-6 and TRBJ1-1 for the parts outside the CDR3, the full variable domain is DAGVTQSPTHLIKTRGQQVTLRCSPKSGHDTVSWYQQALGQGPQFIFQYYEEEERQRGNFPDRFSGHQFPNYSSELNVNALLLGDSALYLCASSLAGAGSGSEAFFGQGTRLTVV.

V is TRBV27 and J is TRBJ2-1; 12 bases fit TRBD2. V lost 8 bases to trimming and J lost 4 bases; unmatched junction nucleotides: 3. Germline V gene sequence: CDR1 MNHEY, CDR2 SMNVEV (reference sequence). This CDR3 is 14 amino acids long. The CDR3 nucleotides are TGTGCCAGCTCTAGCGGGGGGGCTTACAATGAGCAGTTCTTC. It is translated as CASSSGGAYNEQFF.

The V and J genes are TRBV9 and TRBJ2-1, with 8 bases identical to TRBD2. The CDR3 has 15 residues. Germline V gene sequence: CDR1 SGDLS, CDR2 YYNGEE. Trimming at V came to 3 bases and at J to 0 bases, leaving 2 bases not matched to a gene. The CDR3 loop is CASSGSGSSYNEQFF. The CDR3 region has the DNA TGTGCCAGCAGCGGAAGCGGGAGCTCCTACAATGAGCAGTTCTTC.

A few counts support this clone. The rearrangement links TRBV4-2 to TRBJ1-1; 7 bases are shared with TRBD1. CDR3 length equals 12 residues. The germline V gene encodes CDR1 LGHNA and CDR2 YNFKEQ. With V trimmed by 4 bases and J by 8 bases, 4 bases remained unmatched. The CDR3 bases are TGTGCCAGCAGCCGACAGGGTGGAGAAGCTTTCTTT. This codes for CASSRQGGEAFF.

The chain carries TRBV7-8 and TRBJ2-2; perhaps D is TRBD1 or TRBD2 (5 bases each). CDR1 and CDR2 from the germline V gene are SGHVS and FQNEAQ. V lost 5 bases to trimming and J lost 9 bases, with 13 bases between them. The CDR3 contains 13 residues. The CDR3: CASSPGRYRELFF. The CDR3, as DNA: TGTGCCAGCAGCCCGGGACGATACCGGGAGCTGTTTTTT.

CDR3 region: CASSVSPGTGPYNEQFF. The DNA of the CDR3 is TGTGCCAGTAGCGTCTCCCCCGGGACAGGGCCCTACAATGAGCAGTTCTTC. J is TRBJ2-1 and V is TRBV19; TRBD1 matches at 9 bases. Germline values: CDR1 LNHDA, CDR2 SQIVND (reference sequence). The trim removed 6 bases at V and 2 bases at J, leaving 11 bases unmatched. The CDR3 sequence is 17 residues long. Drawing the rest from reference TRBV19 and TRBJ2-1, the complete variable domain is DGGITQSPKYLFRKEGQNVTLSCEQNLNHDAMYWYRQDPGQGLRLIYYSQIVNDFQKGDIAEGYSVSREKKESFPLTVTSAQKNPTAFYLCASSVSPGTGPYNEQFFGPGTRLTVL.

This chain joins TRBV4-1 and TRBJ2-2; possibly TRBD1 for D (6 bases). V dropped 0 bases and J dropped 6 bases, with 17 bases sitting between them. CDR1 and CDR2 (germline): MGHRA, YSYEKL. The CDR3 is 17 residues long. The CDR3 protein is CASSQDGSGRGAGELFF. The CDR3 region has the DNA TGCGCCAGCAGCCAAGATGGGTCTGGCAGGGGTGCCGGGGAGCTGTTTTTT.

The chain uses TRBV13 and TRBJ1-2; 11 bases match TRBD1. The CDR3 runs 15 residues. V was clipped by 5 bases and J by 8 bases; unmatched bases: 10. Per germline, CDR1 PRHDT and CDR2 FYEKMQ (reference sequence). Here the CDR3 reads CASSVRDRGSYGYTF. CDR3 in DNA: TGTGCCAGCAGCGTCCGGGACAGGGGGAGTTACGGCTACACCTTC.

The chain carries TRBV5-1 and TRBJ2-1, with 13 nucleotides matching TRBD2. This CDR3 is built from 17 residues. Germline lookup yields CDR1 SGHRS and CDR2 YFSETQ. V shed 2 bases and J 5 bases; nucleotides not matched to a gene: 7. CDR3 DNA: TGCGCCAGCAGCTTACGGACTAGCGGGAGATTGGACAATGAGCAGTTCTTC. Protein: CASSLRTSGRLDNEQFF.

This clone was detected a few times. The gene calls are TRBV2 and TRBJ1-5; 8 bases agree with TRBD1. Germline CDR1 and CDR2: SNHLY and FYNNEI. CDR3 length: 15 residues. V was pared by 2 bases and J by 7 bases, with 7 bases of the junction left unmatched. As DNA, the CDR3 is TGTGCCAGCAGTGAATCGCAGGGGGCATGGCAGCCCCAGCATTTT. Residues: CASSESQGAWQPQHF.

This sequence joins TRBV5-6 and TRBJ1-1, with D uncertain. The length of the CDR3 is 14 residues. With 2 bases removed from V and 5 bases from J, the gap between germline ends came to 13 bases. Germline V lookup: CDR1 SGHDT, CDR2 YYEEEE. The CDR3 DNA reads as TGTGCCAGCAGCTTCACGGCGGGTTTTACTGAAGCTTTCTTT. Amino acid sequence: CASSFTAGFTEAFF.

The CDR3: CATSSPGNQPQHF. In nucleotides, the CDR3 is TGTGCCACCAGCAGCCCGGGAAACCAGCCCCAGCATTTT. The chain combines TRBV15 with TRBJ1-5; D gene unclear. The CDR3 covers 13 residues. In germline, CDR1 is LNHNV, CDR2 YYDKDF (reference sequence). V shed 3 bases and J shed 7 bases, with 10 bases lying between them.

The V and J genes are TRBV5-6 and TRBJ2-5; TRBD2 aligns across 8 bases. The J segment lost 7 bases and the V segment lost 2 bases, leaving 16 bases of the junction unmatched. The CDR3 contains 17 residues. From germline, CDR1 is SGHDT and CDR2 YYEEEE. The DNA of the CDR3 is TGTGCCAGCAGCTTTGGGGTCCGCGGGGGGCCCCGTTGGACCCAGTACTTC. Protein product: CASSFGVRGGPRWTQYF.

This clone showed up just once. This chain joins TRBV27 and TRBJ2-7, with 8 positions matching TRBD2. The CDR3 is 14 residues long. Trimming cost V 3 bases and J 3 bases; bases outside gene matches: 4. Germline CDR1 MNHEY, CDR2 SMNVEV (reference sequence). CDR3 coding DNA: TGTGCCAGCAGTTTTCGGGAGGGGATCTACGAGCAGTACTTC. Translating it yields CASSFREGIYEQYF.

The chain links TRBV7-9 to TRBJ2-7; no firm D call. CDR3 size: 14 residues. The V end lost 4 bases, the J end lost 6 bases, and 16 bases lay between the germline ends. The germline CDR1 and CDR2 sequences are SEHNR and FQNEAQ (reference sequence). DNA of the CDR3: TGTGCCAGCAGCTCCCTTACAACAAGGACCGAGCAGTACTTC. Translation gives CASSSLTTRTEQYF.

The chain has TRBV7-2 and TRBJ2-7, with 7 positions matching TRBD2. Germline CDR1 and CDR2: SGHTA and FQGNSA. This CDR3 has 15 residues. Germline trimming cut 1 base from V and 3 bases from J; bases unmatched to any gene: 6. The CDR3 sequence is CASSLVSGVYYEQYF. For the CDR3, the DNA is TGTGCCAGCAGCTTAGTGAGCGGGGTTTACTACGAGCAGTACTTC.

V and J are TRBV4-2 and TRBJ2-7, with 11 bases matching TRBD2. V gave up 1 base and J gave up 3 bases; unmatched junction bases: 5. Germline values: CDR1 LGHNA, CDR2 YNFKEQ. This CDR3 has 16 residues. CDR3 DNA sequence: TGTGCCAGCAGCCAAGTGGCCGGGACTAGCGGCTACGAGCAGTACTTC. Translated: CASSQVAGTSGYEQYF.

V gene TRBV2 combines with J gene TRBJ2-7, with a weak D call TRBD1 (6 bases). V dropped 3 bases and J dropped 6 bases, with 15 bases sitting between them. The CDR3 is made up of 14 amino acids. The germline V gene has CDR1 SNHLY and CDR2 FYNNEI. CDR3 sequence: CASSDLLGTFEQYF. The CDR3 DNA reads TGTGCCAGCAGTGATCTCCTCGGGACATTCGAGCAGTACTTC.

The gene calls are TRBV2 and TRBJ2-6; D not resolved. Germline V gives CDR1 SNHLY, CDR2 FYNNEI. The germline V and J ends were trimmed by 7 bases and 0 bases, with 13 bases remaining between them. The CDR3 totals 16 residues. CDR3 bases: TGTGCCAGCACCCCCGGGTTGGGCTCTGGGGCCAACGTCCTGACTTTC. It translates to CASTPGLGSGANVLTF.

V gene TRBV15 combines with J gene TRBJ1-5, with 12 positions matching TRBD1. Germline lookup yields CDR1 LNHNV and CDR2 YYDKDF (reference sequence). This CDR3 comprises 21 residues. The J segment lost 0 bases and the V segment lost 3 bases, leaving 15 bases of the junction unmatched. The DNA of the CDR3 is TGTGCCACCAGCAGCAGTAGAGGTGGGACAGGGGGCCCAAATAGCAATCAGCCCCAGCATTTT. It codes for CATSSSRGGTGGPNSNQPQHF.

The chain is built from TRBV5-4 and TRBJ1-6; D ambiguous. Trimming removed 4 bases from V and 6 bases from J, with 11 bases in between. This CDR3 spans 14 amino acids. CDR1 and CDR2 (germline): SGHNT, YYREEE (reference sequence). CDR3 sequence: CASSPGDGNSPLHF. DNA for the CDR3: TGTGCCAGCAGCCCCGGCGACGGTAATTCACCCCTCCACTTT.

The chain employs TRBV27 and TRBJ2-1; 10 bases align to TRBD2. Unmatched junction bases numbered 6, after V lost 5 bases and J lost 2 bases. This CDR3 has 16 residues. The germline V gene encodes CDR1 MNHEY and CDR2 SMNVEV (reference sequence). The CDR3 region is CASSKPTSGTYNEQFF. The DNA of the CDR3 is TGTGCCAGCAGTAAACCCACTAGCGGGACCTACAATGAGCAGTTCTTC.